This T cell receptor (beta chain) originates from a study of OX40 agonist ivuxolimab in advanced cancers. Across the whole study: Every 2 weeks, patients received ivuxolimab intravenously, dosed at 0.01 to 10 mg/kg.

Remarks on this clone: What it recognizes is unknown.

No patient had autoimmune disease or received systemic immunosuppression. Produced via immunoSEQ multiplex PCR; TCRdb's table is partial and in-frame only. The profile shows 69,000 or so clones, around 82% of them singletons. Study results and caveats: Both CD4+ and CD8+ T cell populations in blood had undergone clonal expansion by week 6 at 0.1 to 3.0 mg/kg.

From germline, CDR1 is SEHNR and CDR2 FQNEAQ (reference sequence). The CDR3 sequence is 17 residues long. Germline trimming cut 1 base from V and 2 bases from J; bases unmatched to any gene: 8. The rearrangement links TRBV7-9 to TRBJ2-3; 8 bases fit TRBD1. This sequence was found in an adult with an advanced solid tumor such as melanoma, head and neck, liver or kidney cancer. Sequencing was performed on CD4+ or CD8+ T cells sorted from blood, taken in a trial of the OX40 agonist ivuxolimab. CDR3 coding DNA: TGTGCCAGCAGCTTAGTGGGACAGGCAGGGCTCACAGATACGCAGTATTTT. Its translation is CASSLVGQAGLTDTQYF.